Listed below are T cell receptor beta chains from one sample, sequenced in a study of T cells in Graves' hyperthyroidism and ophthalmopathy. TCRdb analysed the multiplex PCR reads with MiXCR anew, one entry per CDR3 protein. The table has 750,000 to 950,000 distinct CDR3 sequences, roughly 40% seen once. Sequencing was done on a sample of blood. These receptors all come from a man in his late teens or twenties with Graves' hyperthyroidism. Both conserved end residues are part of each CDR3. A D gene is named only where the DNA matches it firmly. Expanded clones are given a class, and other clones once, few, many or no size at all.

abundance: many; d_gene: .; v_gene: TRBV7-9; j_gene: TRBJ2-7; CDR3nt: TGTGCCAGCAGCTTTAGCAACCGGCGGGAGCAGTACTTC; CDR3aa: CASSFSNRREQYF
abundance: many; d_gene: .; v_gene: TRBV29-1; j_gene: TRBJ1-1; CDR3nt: TGCAGCCCGCTGGACGAGGGGGGAACTGAAGCTTTCTTT; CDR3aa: CSPLDEGGTEAFF
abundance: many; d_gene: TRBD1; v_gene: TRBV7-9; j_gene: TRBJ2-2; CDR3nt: TGTGCCAGCAGCTTCGCCGGGACAGGGAAGTCCGGGGAGCTGTTTTTT; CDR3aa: CASSFAGTGKSGELFF
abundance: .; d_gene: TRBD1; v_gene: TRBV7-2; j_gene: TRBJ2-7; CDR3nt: TGTGCCAGCAGTTCAACGACAGGGAAGTCCTACGAGCAGTACTTC; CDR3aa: CASSSTTGKSYEQYF
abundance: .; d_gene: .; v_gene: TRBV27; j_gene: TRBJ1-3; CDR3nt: TGTGCCAGCAGTTTACGCCCTTCTGGAAACACCATATATTTT; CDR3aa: CASSLRPSGNTIYF
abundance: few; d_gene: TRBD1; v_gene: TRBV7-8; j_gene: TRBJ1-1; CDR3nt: TGTGCCAGCAGCTTAACCGGGACAGGGGTAACTGAAGCTTTCTTT; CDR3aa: CASSLTGTGVTEAFF
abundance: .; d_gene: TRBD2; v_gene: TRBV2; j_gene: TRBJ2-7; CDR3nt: TGTGCCAGCCGACTCACAGCGGGAGTCGACGAGCAGTACTTC; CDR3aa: CASRLTAGVDEQYF
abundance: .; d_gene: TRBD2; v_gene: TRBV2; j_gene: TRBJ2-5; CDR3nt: TGTGCCAGCAGGGGGCTCGGGCCTAGCGGGGGGTCCTTCCAAGAGACCCAGTACTTC; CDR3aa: CASRGLGPSGGSFQETQYF
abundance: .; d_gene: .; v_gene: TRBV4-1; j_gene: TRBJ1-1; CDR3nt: TGCGCCAGCAGCCAAGATCCGCGGGGGGCCACTGAAGCTTTCTTT; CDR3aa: CASSQDPRGATEAFF
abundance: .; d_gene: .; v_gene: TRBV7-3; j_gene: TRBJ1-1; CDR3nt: TGTGCCAACAGCCCAATGGGAATGGGTAAAGCTTTCTTT; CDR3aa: CANSPMGMGKAFF
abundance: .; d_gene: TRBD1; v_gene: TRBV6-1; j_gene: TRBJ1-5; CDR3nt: TGTGCCAGCAGACCAGACAGGGCTTCCTCGCCCCAGCATTTT; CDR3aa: CASRPDRASSPQHF
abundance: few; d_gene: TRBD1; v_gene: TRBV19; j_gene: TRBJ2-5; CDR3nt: TGTGCCAGTAGTATCGCCCCGGGACAGGGGGAAGAGACCCAGTACTTC; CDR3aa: CASSIAPGQGEETQYF
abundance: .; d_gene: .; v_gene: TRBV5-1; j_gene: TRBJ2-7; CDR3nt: TGCGCCAGCAGCGGCCGGACGGCCAGCTACGAGCAGTACTTC; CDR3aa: CASSGRTASYEQYF
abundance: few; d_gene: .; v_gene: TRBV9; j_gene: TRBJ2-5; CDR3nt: TGTGCCAGCAGCGCGAACGGGCAGATCCAGTACTTC; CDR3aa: CASSANGQIQYF
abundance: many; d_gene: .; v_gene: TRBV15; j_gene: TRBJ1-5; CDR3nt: TGTGCCACCAGCAGAGATCTAAACAATCAGCCCCAGCATTTT; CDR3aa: CATSRDLNNQPQHF
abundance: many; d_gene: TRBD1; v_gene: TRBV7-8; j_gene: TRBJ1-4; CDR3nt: TGTGCCAGCAGCTTAAGACTGACAGGGGTGCAGGAAAAACTGTTTTTT; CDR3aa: CASSLRLTGVQEKLFF
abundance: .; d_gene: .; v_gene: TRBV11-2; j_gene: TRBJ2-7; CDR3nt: TGTGCCAGCAGCGTACAGGGTCGAGGGTTGGACGAGCAGTACTTC; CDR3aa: CASSVQGRGLDEQYF
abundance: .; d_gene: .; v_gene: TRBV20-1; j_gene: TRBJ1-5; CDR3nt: TGCAGTGCTAGCTCCGCAGGGTACGGCAATCAGCCCCAGCATTTT; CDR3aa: CSASSAGYGNQPQHF
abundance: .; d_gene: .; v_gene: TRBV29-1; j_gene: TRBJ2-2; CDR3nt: TGCAGCGTTGAAGGGGGCGGCCGGGAGCTGTTTTTT; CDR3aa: CSVEGGGRELFF
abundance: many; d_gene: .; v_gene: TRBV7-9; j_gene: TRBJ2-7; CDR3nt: TGCGCCAGCAGCTTGGACGGGGACTACGAGCAGTACTTC; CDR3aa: CASSLDGDYEQYF
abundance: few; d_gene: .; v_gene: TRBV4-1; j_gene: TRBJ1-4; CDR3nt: TGCGCCAGCAGCCAACGTGTGGCTAGGGATGAAAAACTGTTTTTT; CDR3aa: CASSQRVARDEKLFF
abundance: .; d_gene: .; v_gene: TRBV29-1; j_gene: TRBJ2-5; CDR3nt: TGCAGCTTGCCAGGAGCAGAGACCCAGTACTTC; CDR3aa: CSLPGAETQYF
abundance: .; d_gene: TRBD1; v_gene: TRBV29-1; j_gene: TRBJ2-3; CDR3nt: TGCAGCGTTTACTCCCTGGACAGGGATACGCAGTATTTT; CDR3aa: CSVYSLDRDTQYF
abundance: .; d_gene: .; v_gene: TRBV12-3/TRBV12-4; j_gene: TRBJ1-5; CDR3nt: TGTGCCAGCAGTCTACTCGCCCGCAATCAGCCCCAGCATTTT; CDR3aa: CASSLLARNQPQHF
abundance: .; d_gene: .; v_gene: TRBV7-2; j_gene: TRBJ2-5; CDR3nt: TGTGCCAGCAGTGGAGGGGTGGGGGATGAGACCCAGTACTTC; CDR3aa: CASSGGVGDETQYF
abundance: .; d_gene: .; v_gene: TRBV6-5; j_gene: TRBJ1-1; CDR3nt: TGTGCCAGCAGTTACACGCGGGGGACGAACACTGAAGCTTTCTTT; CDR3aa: CASSYTRGTNTEAFF